The 8 T cell receptor beta chains below come from one sample, sequenced in a study of T cells in Graves' hyperthyroidism and ophthalmopathy. Using RNA transcripts as the source, TCR beta CDR3 regions were amplified. The HTBI primer set served for first-round RT-PCR of the TCR CDR3. One entry per CDR3 protein results from TCRdb running MiXCR on the multiplex PCR reads. The sample consists of hundreds of thousands of distinct CDR3 sequences, 38% of them appearing once. Material: blood. These receptors were collected from a man in his late teens or twenties with Graves' hyperthyroidism.

The chain is built from TRBV6-5 and TRBJ1-1, with 8 bases fitting TRBD1. This CDR3 region has 15 residues. With V trimmed by 5 bases and J by 5 bases, 10 bases remained unmatched. Germline-derived CDR1 and CDR2 are MNHEY and SVGAGI. CDR3 DNA: TGTGCCAGCAGTCCACAGGGGGTAATGATTACTGAAGCTTTCTTT. Encoded protein: CASSPQGVMITEAFF.

This clonotype was detected ten times or more. The gene calls are TRBV19 and TRBJ1-1, with D unresolved. CDR1 and CDR2 (germline): LNHDA, SQIVND (reference sequence). V shed 7 bases and J shed 1 base, with 10 bases lying between them. The CDR3 has 13 residues. The CDR3 nucleotides read TGTGCCAGTACTCTCCTAGGGAACACTGAAGCTTTCTTT. It yields the protein CASTLLGNTEAFF.

This clonotype was counted at least ten times. The J gene is TRBJ2-7, the V gene TRBV9; weak D call: TRBD1 (6 bases). The CDR3 contains 14 residues. Trimming stripped 0 bases from V and 5 bases from J, with 12 bases between. In germline, CDR1 is SGDLS, CDR2 YYNGEE. The CDR3 bases are TGTGCCAGCAGCGTAGCTTCACAGGGCCACGAGCAGTACTTC. As protein: CASSVASQGHEQYF.

V usage is TRBV7-9 and J usage is TRBJ1-6, with unresolved D. Trimming took off 11 bases at V and 10 bases at J, with 21 bases between the two ends. Germline CDR1 is SEHNR and CDR2 is FQNEAQ (reference sequence). The CDR3 loop spans 14 amino acids. This chain's CDR3 is CACTLAVGSSPLHF. CDR3 nucleotides: TGTGCCTGCACCTTAGCGGTCGGAAGCTCACCCCTCCACTTT.

V and J are TRBV19 and TRBJ1-6, with D uncertain. Trimming took off 7 bases at V and 6 bases at J, with 10 bases between the two ends. The germline V gene encodes CDR1 LNHDA and CDR2 SQIVND (reference sequence). The CDR3 extends over 13 amino acids. Written as DNA, the CDR3 is TGTGCCAGTACAGGACGGGGTAATTCACCCCTCCACTTT. It yields the protein CASTGRGNSPLHF.

This chain joins TRBV29-1 and TRBJ2-5; 7 nucleotides align to TRBD2. This CDR3 has 13 amino acids. The V segment lost 7 bases and the J segment 2 bases; nucleotides outside the gene matches: 7. Germline V gives CDR1 SQVTM, CDR2 ANQGSEA. The CDR3 DNA reads TGCAGCGCTATACAGCGGGAACAAGAGACCCAGTACTTC. Translating gives CSAIQREQETQYF.

The chain is built from TRBV11-2 and TRBJ2-7; possible D gene TRBD2, 7 bases. This CDR3 is built from 15 residues. Germline CDR1 is SGHAT and CDR2 is FQNNGV. V lost 6 bases and J 2 bases, leaving 17 bases between the germline ends. CDR3 in amino acids: CASSLGGAVTYEQYF. CDR3 sequence (DNA): TGTGCCAGCAGTCTAGGGGGGGCGGTGACCTACGAGCAGTACTTC.

This clonotype was observed a few times. The junction departs from the called germline gene at one end, perhaps through a read error. V is TRBV7-6 and J is TRBJ2-7, with D possibly called TRBD1 or TRBD2 (5 bases each). Germline V CDR1 and CDR2: SGHVS, FNYEAQ. The CDR3 is made up of 15 amino acids. In DNA form, the CDR3 reads TGCGCCAGCAGCCAAGGGGTGGGAGCTTCCTACGAGCAGTACTTC. Translating gives CASSQGVGASYEQYF. The complete variable domain, with remaining parts taken from reference TRBV7-6 and TRBJ2-7, reads GAGVSQSPRYKVTKRGQDVALRCDPISGHVSLYWYRQALGQGPEFLTYFNYEAQQDKSGLPNDRFSAERPEGSISTLTIQRTEQRDSAMYRCASSQGVGASYEQYFGPGTRLTVT.